This T cell receptor (beta chain) was found in a study of blood T cells in healthy people across ages. Germline loops: CDR1 LGHDT, CDR2 YNNKEL (reference sequence). The J segment lost 4 bases and the V segment lost 5 bases, leaving 13 bases of the junction unmatched. The CDR3 has 16 amino acids. Each donor had roughly 10 milliliters of peripheral blood drawn. Isolation recovered at least 7 million PBMCs from every sample. Using a J-beta primer mix together with a sample-barcoded 5' primer, a second PCR was run for roughly 7 to 12 cycles. Each sample yielded at least 2.5 million CDR3-containing paired-end reads. From the 5' RACE reads, TCRdb called clonotypes with MiXCR, one entry per CDR3 protein. The sample records around 700,000 distinct CDR3 sequences, around 25% being singletons. A further study also used this sample, focusing on T cells of mothers and their children. That investigation notes: The study obtained over 8 million TCR beta CDR3 reads per mother and a few million per child.

The sequenced material came from blood. The receptor was derived from a boy younger than 18 in good health. The gene calls are TRBV3-1 and TRBJ2-5, with 7 bases that match TRBD2. As DNA, the CDR3 is TGTGCCAGCAGCAATCGGATGGCGGGAGTGGGAGAGACCCAGTACTTC. Encoded protein: CASSNRMAGVGETQYF.